These 23 T cell receptor beta chains were all obtained from the same sample, sequenced in a study of T cells expressing NK-cell markers (TCRdb year 2020). The method was 5' RACE. Reads for this sample came from an Illumina HiSeq 2000. TCRdb reprocessed the reads, reporting each CDR3 protein sequence once and no DNA. The table for this sample shows 300,000 to 450,000 distinct CDR3 sequences. The ten largest clones take up over 4% of the sample. Sequenced: blood T cells: a sorted CD56 or NKG2C T cell subset, CD4+ or CD8+ T cells, or bulk PBMC T cells (not recorded which). All receptors derive from a man between 18 and 69 years old in good health.

V and J are TRBV7-2 and TRBJ1-6; TCRdb gives TRBD1 as the D gene, but with no DNA this cannot be confirmed. Germline CDR1 is SGHTA and CDR2 is FQGNSA. The CDR3 sequence is 15 residues long. This CDR3 is CASSPQGHYNSPLHF.

The chain carries TRBV6-2 or TRBV6-3 and TRBJ2-1. In germline, CDR1 is MNHEY, CDR2 SVGEGT. The CDR3 runs to 15 residues. This CDR3 is CASSYLTSSYNEQFF.

The gene calls are TRBV7-3 and TRBJ2-5; there is no DNA to check the TCRdb D call of TRBD2. The CDR3 is made up of 15 amino acids. Per germline, CDR1 SGHTA and CDR2 FQGTGA. CDR3: CASSFSGGAQETQYF.

The chain employs TRBV7-9 and TRBJ1-4; TCRdb selects TRBD1, and the lack of DNA leaves this call unchecked. CDR3 length: 17 residues. Germline CDR1 is SEHNR and CDR2 is FQNEAQ (reference sequence). The CDR3 sequence: CASSLLGRGSTNEKLFF.

The J gene is TRBJ1-2, the V gene TRBV6-1; TCRdb selects TRBD1, and the lack of DNA leaves this call unchecked. The CDR3 extends over 14 amino acids. Germline V gives CDR1 MNHNS, CDR2 SASEGT. Here the CDR3 reads CASRRQGRDYGYTF.

V gene TRBV7-8 combines with J gene TRBJ2-7; TCRdb's D call of TRBD1 is untestable without DNA. Germline CDR1 reads SGHVS; CDR2 reads FQNEAQ. The CDR3 runs 14 residues. The CDR3 spells CASSLARDGYEQYF.

The chain uses TRBV7-8 and TRBJ2-3; TCRdb designates TRBD1, a call that cannot be tested without DNA. This CDR3 has 15 amino acids. The germline gives CDR1 SGHVS, CDR2 FQNEAQ. The CDR3 loop reads CASSFQGAVGDTQYF.

The rearrangement links TRBV7-8 to TRBJ1-6. Per the germline V gene, CDR1 is SGHVS and CDR2 is FQNEAQ. The CDR3 contains 15 residues. CDR3 region: CASSSRTSVNSPLHF.

V and J are TRBV20-1 and TRBJ1-1. The germline gives CDR1 DFQATT, CDR2 SNEGSKA (reference sequence). The CDR3 consists of 16 residues. The CDR3 loop reads CSARVRAQGGDTEAFF.

The chain couples TRBV14 to TRBJ2-1; TCRdb proposes TRBD2, but this gene call is untestable without DNA. This CDR3 region has 17 residues. Germline CDR1 SGHDN, CDR2 FVKESK. CDR3 loop: CASSRTEGRGGNNEQFF.

V usage is TRBV7-2 and J usage is TRBJ2-1; TCRdb designates TRBD1, a call that cannot be tested without DNA. The germline V gene has CDR1 SGHTA and CDR2 FQGNSA. The CDR3 spans 16 residues. This CDR3 reads CASSPRGAGGYNEQFF.

The chain uses TRBV12-3 or TRBV12-4 and TRBJ1-2; TCRdb reports TRBD1, a call that lacks DNA to check it against. There are 14 residues in the CDR3. The chain's CDR3 is CASSPSGVFYGYTF.

The chain uses TRBV3-1 and TRBJ1-1; TCRdb lists TRBD1, though no DNA is available to test this call. CDR3 length equals 13 residues. The V gene's germline CDR1 is LGHDT and CDR2 YNNKEL (reference sequence). CDR3 sequence reads: CASSRTGVSGAFF.

The chain joins TRBV20-1 to TRBJ2-4; lacking DNA, the TRBD1 call made by TCRdb goes unchecked. CDR1 and CDR2 from the germline V gene are DFQATT and SNEGSKA (reference sequence). There are 12 residues in the CDR3. The CDR3 region is CSTRGQGNIQYF.

The chain combines TRBV5-1 with TRBJ1-1. The CDR3 contains 15 residues. Germline V lookup: CDR1 SGHRS, CDR2 YFSETQ. CDR3 protein: CASSLLGRGATEAFF.

The chain combines TRBV5-1 with TRBJ1-1; TCRdb designates TRBD1, a call that cannot be tested without DNA. The CDR3 extends over 15 amino acids. CDR1 and CDR2 (germline): SGHRS, YFSETQ. CDR3 in amino acids: CASSSGGTSNTEAFF. The complete variable domain, with remaining parts taken from reference TRBV5-1 and TRBJ1-1, reads KAGVTQTPRYLIKTRGQQVTLSCSPISGHRSVSWYQQTPGQGLQFLFEYFSETQRNKGNFPGRFSGRQFSNSRSEMNVSTLELGDSALYLCASSSGGTSNTEAFFGQGTRLTVV.

This chain connects TRBV15 to TRBJ2-7; absent DNA, TCRdb's TRBD1 call cannot be checked. Looked up from germline, CDR1 is LNHNV and CDR2 is YYDKDF (reference sequence). This CDR3 has 14 residues. CDR3 residues: CATTRGGPSYEQYF.

The chain has TRBV30 and TRBJ2-7; the D call of TRBD1 rests on TCRdb alone, since no DNA is present to check it. CDR3 length: 13 residues. In germline, CDR1 is GTSNPN, CDR2 SVGIG (reference sequence). This chain's CDR3 is CAWSAGQNYEQYF.

The V and J genes are TRBV7-9 and TRBJ2-4; TCRdb designates TRBD1, a call that cannot be tested without DNA. The CDR3 is 14 amino acids. Germline V lookup: CDR1 SEHNR, CDR2 FQNEAQ (reference sequence). The chain's CDR3 is CASSTLTGVDIQYF.

The chain employs TRBV6-2 or TRBV6-3 and TRBJ2-1; TCRdb calls TRBD1, which cannot be checked without DNA. CDR1 is MNHEY and CDR2 is SVGEGT in the germline V gene. This CDR3 region has 15 residues. CDR3: CASSKPGGSYNEQFF.

This chain joins TRBV7-2 and TRBJ2-2. The CDR3 length is 14 residues. Germline V gene data show CDR1 as SGHTA and CDR2 as FQGNSA. The CDR3 loop reads CASSFNHGTGELFF.

The gene calls are TRBV12-3 or TRBV12-4 and TRBJ2-1; the D call of TRBD1 rests on TCRdb alone, since no DNA is present to check it. The CDR3 extends over 12 amino acids. The CDR3 is CASSRSGVEQFF.

The rearrangement links TRBV6-1 to TRBJ1-2. The CDR3 spans 15 residues. CDR1 is MNHNS, CDR2 SASEGT, per germline. This CDR3 is CASSPQNRVNYGYTF.